Listed here are 16 T cell receptor beta chains from one sample, sequenced in a study of T cells after yellow fever vaccination. TCRdb reprocessed the 5' RACE reads via MiXCR and lists one record per CDR3 protein. The top ten hold 18% of the sample, which has approximately 350,000 distinct CDR3 sequences, around 10% seen once. Sequenced here: PBMCs, sampled on the day of the first yellow fever vaccination. The source is a man younger than 35 who received the YFV17D yellow fever vaccine.

The chain has TRBV10-3 and TRBJ2-3; D is undetermined. Trimming took off 8 bases at V and 0 bases at J, with 9 bases between the two ends. Germline V gene sequence: CDR1 ENHRY, CDR2 SYGVKD. This CDR3 contains 13 residues. CDR3 in amino acids: CAIGEMSTDTQYF. The CDR3 bases are TGTGCCATCGGGGAAATGAGCACAGATACGCAGTATTTT.

The chain recombines TRBV4-3 with TRBJ1-1; D may be TRBD1 (5 bases). This CDR3 is 16 amino acids long. Germline lookup yields CDR1 LGHNA and CDR2 YSLEER. Between the trimmed V and J ends, which lost 1 base and 1 base, there was a span of 13 bases. In DNA, the CDR3 is TGCGCCAGCAGCCAAGGGCCCTACACAGGGAACACTGAAGCTTTCTTT. Encoded protein: CASSQGPYTGNTEAFF.

This chain connects TRBV4-2 to TRBJ1-2; D possibly corresponds to TRBD1 (6 bases). V was pared by 4 bases and J by 1 base, with 19 bases between. CDR1 LGHNA and CDR2 YNFKEQ come from the germline V gene. CDR3 length equals 17 residues. The CDR3, as DNA: TGTGCCAGCAGCCCCAGGGACACTGACTTACTTAACTATGGCTACACCTTC. It is translated as CASSPRDTDLLNYGYTF.

This clonotype turned up a few times. This rearrangement joins TRBV20-1 to TRBJ1-1; 8 bases agree with TRBD1. The CDR3 contains 13 residues. V shed 4 bases and J 8 bases; nucleotides not matched to a gene: 9. Per germline, CDR1 DFQATT and CDR2 SNEGSKA (reference sequence). The CDR3 sequence: CSANPPDRAEAFF. The CDR3 nucleotides read TGCAGTGCTAACCCGCCGGACAGGGCAGAAGCTTTCTTT.

The gene calls are TRBV20-1 and TRBJ1-2, with D possibly TRBD1 on 6 matching bases. Looked up from germline, CDR1 is DFQATT and CDR2 is SNEGSKA (reference sequence). The CDR3 loop spans 13 amino acids. V was cut by 1 base and J by 4 bases, with 10 bases left in between. Here the CDR3 DNA reads TGCAGTGCTAGAGCAGGGGATCTCTATGGCTACACCTTC. Protein sequence: CSARAGDLYGYTF.

This clonotype was observed a handful of times. The chain carries TRBV12-3 or TRBV12-4 and TRBJ1-1; D unclear. The CDR3 is made up of 12 amino acids. V was shortened by 3 bases and J by 8 bases, with 10 bases between the two germline ends. The CDR3 loop is CASSFYRSEAFF. CDR3 DNA: TGTGCCAGCAGTTTTTACAGAAGCGAAGCTTTCTTT.

V is TRBV3-1 and J is TRBJ2-1, with 13 positions matching TRBD2. The CDR3 contains 21 residues. Trimming at V came to 0 bases and at J to 3 bases, leaving 14 bases not matched to a gene. CDR1 and CDR2 from the germline V gene are LGHDT and YNNKEL (reference sequence). The CDR3: CASSQDLVGTSGDPYYNEQFF. CDR3 bases: TGTGCCAGCAGCCAAGATCTAGTTGGGACTAGCGGGGATCCGTACTACAATGAGCAGTTCTTC.

The J gene is TRBJ2-1, the V gene TRBV29-1; D is tentatively TRBD1 or TRBD2 (6 bases each). The germline CDR1 and CDR2 sequences are SQVTM and ANQGSEA. The germline V and J ends were trimmed by 4 bases and 7 bases, with 14 bases remaining between them. There are 13 residues in the CDR3. CDR3 nucleotides: TGCAGCGTTGTGGGCGGGACACGGAATGAGCAGTTCTTC. As protein: CSVVGGTRNEQFF.

In its sample, this clonotype was seen a few times. The rearrangement uses TRBV4-1 and TRBJ2-7, with TRBD1 matching 8 bases. The length of the CDR3 is 15 residues. V lost 0 bases, J lost 7 bases, and 8 bases stayed unmatched. Germline-derived CDR1 and CDR2 are MGHRA and YSYEKL. The CDR3 region is CASSQDPQGAREQYF. The CDR3 DNA follows: TGCGCCAGCAGCCAAGATCCGCAGGGGGCGAGGGAGCAGTACTTC.

In this sample, this clonotype turned up a few times. This chain links TRBV12-3 or TRBV12-4 with TRBJ2-7; D assignment may be TRBD1 or TRBD2 (5 bases each). Trimming pared 3 bases from V and 7 bases from J, leaving 13 bases between. The CDR3 runs to 13 residues. The CDR3 nucleotides are TGTGCCAGCAGTTTTGGGACCATGGGGGAGCAGTACGTC. This sequence encodes CASSFGTMGEQYV.

This clonotype occurred many times. This chain connects TRBV5-1 to TRBJ2-7; 7 nucleotides agree with TRBD1. Germline loops: CDR1 SGHRS, CDR2 YFSETQ. V lost 3 bases to trimming and J lost 9 bases; unmatched junction nucleotides: 15. The CDR3 loop spans 15 amino acids. As DNA, the CDR3 is TGCGCCAGCAGCTCAGCCCAGGGGGTTGACTCTCGGCAGTACTTC. Residues: CASSSAQGVDSRQYF.

The V gene is TRBV25-1, the J gene TRBJ1-2; TRBD1 agrees at 9 bases. The CDR3 spans 14 residues. After removal of 6 bases from V and 5 bases from J, the junction contained 7 bases not matched to a gene. CDR1 and CDR2 from the germline V gene are MGHDK and SYGVNS. CDR3 residues: CASRARDRDYGYTF. Written as DNA, the CDR3 is TGTGCCAGCAGGGCCCGGGACAGGGATTATGGCTACACCTTC.

This clonotype occurred a few times. The chain combines TRBV3-1 with TRBJ2-5; D is uncertain. Trimming took 10 bases from V and 4 from J, leaving 16 bases between them. Germline values: CDR1 LGHDT, CDR2 YNNKEL (reference sequence). CDR3 length: 13 amino acids. CDR3: CAINYHHPETQYF. The DNA for the CDR3 is TGTGCCATTAACTACCACCACCCAGAGACCCAGTACTTC.

The rearrangement links TRBV5-4 to TRBJ2-7, with 7 positions matching TRBD2. The germline V gene has CDR1 SGHNT and CDR2 YYREEE (reference sequence). The CDR3 consists of 12 residues. In DNA, the CDR3 is TGTGCCGGCAGCTTACGGGGGGAAAGGGAAGACGTC. Translating gives CAGSLRGEREDV.

The V and J genes are TRBV3-1 and TRBJ1-2; D remains ambiguous. Germline V gene lookup returns CDR1 LGHDT and CDR2 YNNKEL (reference sequence). CDR3 length equals 12 residues. V was shortened by 7 bases and J by 4 bases, with 10 bases between the two germline ends. CDR3 region: CASNRATYGYTF. The CDR3 nucleotides read TGTGCCAGCAACCGAGCTACCTATGGCTACACCTTC.

This clonotype was seen only a few times. The chain carries TRBV20-1 and TRBJ2-3; D unclear. V gave up 2 bases and J gave up 2 bases, with 14 bases separating them. Germline loops: CDR1 DFQATT, CDR2 SNEGSKA (reference sequence). This CDR3 has 15 residues. The DNA for the CDR3 is TGCAGTGCTAGATCCCTCTTAGCCGCCACAGATACGCAGTATTTT. This translates into CSARSLLAATDTQYF.